Shown below are 18 T cell receptor beta chains from a single sample sequenced in a study of blood T cell repertoires in COVID-19. TCRdb's table, derived via immunoSEQ multiplex PCR, lists solely in-frame clones and lacks some. The table shows over 150,000 clones, with 75% to 90% occurring only once. The sequenced material came from peripheral blood. The receptors originated from a woman aged 60-70 years with acute or convalescent COVID-19.

The J gene is TRBJ1-2, the V gene TRBV20-1; D gene uncertain. Germline V CDR1 and CDR2: DFQATT, SNEGSKA (reference sequence). CDR3 size: 11 residues. With 4 bases removed from V and 8 bases from J, the gap between germline ends came to 11 bases. CDR3 amino acids: CSATTVRGYTF. CDR3 coding DNA: TGCAGTGCTACGACTGTTAGGGGCTACACCTTC.

V is TRBV6-1 and J is TRBJ2-4, with 7 nucleotides matching TRBD1. The CDR3 consists of 17 residues. Germline V CDR1 and CDR2: MNHNS, SASEGT. V trimming: 1 base; J trimming: 4 bases; junction bases outside the gene matches: 10. The CDR3 nucleotides read TGTGCCAGCAGTGAAGAGAGGGGGACAGCCAGGAAAAACATTCAGTACTTC. Amino acids: CASSEERGTARKNIQYF.

In its sample, this clone was seen once. This rearrangement joins TRBV11-2 to TRBJ1-1, with 8 bases identical to TRBD1. The CDR3 covers 16 residues. From germline, CDR1 is SGHAT and CDR2 FQNNGV. Trimming removed 5 bases from V and 1 base from J; junction bases left unmatched: 9. The CDR3 region is CASSLRQGPWNTEAFF. In DNA form, the CDR3 reads TGTGCCAGCAGCCTCAGACAGGGGCCTTGGAACACTGAAGCTTTCTTT.

V usage is TRBV19 and J usage is TRBJ1-3; 8 bases are shared with TRBD1. The CDR3 is 16 amino acids. Trimming at V came to 6 bases and at J to 0 bases, leaving 7 bases not matched to a gene. The V gene's germline CDR1 is LNHDA and CDR2 SQIVND (reference sequence). CDR3 DNA sequence: TGTGCCAGTAGCGCTTGGACAGGGACCTCTGGAAACACCATATATTTT. Translation gives CASSAWTGTSGNTIYF.

The chain recombines TRBV2 with TRBJ2-5; D may be TRBD2 (5 bases). This CDR3 region has 13 residues. V lost 9 bases and J 1 base, leaving 12 bases between the germline ends. Germline CDR1 SNHLY, CDR2 FYNNEI. The CDR3 reads CASHGVLQETQYF. The CDR3 nucleotides read TGTGCCAGTCACGGGGTTCTCCAAGAGACCCAGTACTTC.

The chain links TRBV14 to TRBJ2-7; TRBD2 matches at 7 bases. After removal of 1 base from V and 6 bases from J, the junction contained 6 bases not matched to a gene. Germline V gives CDR1 SGHDN, CDR2 FVKESK. The CDR3 runs to 14 residues. The chain's CDR3 is CASSQAAGVGEQYF. In nucleotides, the CDR3 is TGTGCCAGCAGCCAAGCGGCGGGGGTGGGCGAGCAGTACTTC.

The table lists this clone with a count of one. This chain links TRBV9 with TRBJ1-4, with D possibly TRBD1 on 6 matching bases. This CDR3 comprises 15 residues. Germline lookup yields CDR1 SGDLS and CDR2 YYNGEE. V was cut by 3 bases and J by 4 bases, with 13 bases left in between. The CDR3 DNA is TGTGCCAGCAGCGGGCAGACAGGCATTAATGAAAAACTGTTTTTT. This gives the protein CASSGQTGINEKLFF.

This clone appeared a few times. This sequence joins TRBV5-8 and TRBJ1-3; 7 bases are a match to TRBD1. CDR1 is SGHTS, CDR2 YDEGEE, per germline. V was pared by 2 bases and J by 0 bases, with 8 bases of the junction left unmatched. The CDR3 is made up of 17 amino acids. CDR3 residues: CASSLRAGGNSGNTIYF. CDR3 bases: TGTGCCAGCAGCTTAAGGGCAGGGGGAAACTCTGGAAACACCATATATTTT. Full variable domain (remainder filled in from reference TRBV5-8 and TRBJ1-3): EAGVTQSPTHLIKTRGQQATLRCSPISGHTSVYWYQQALGLGLQFLLWYDEGEERNRGNFPPRFSGRQFPNYSSELNVNALELEDSALYLCASSLRAGGNSGNTIYFGEGSWLTVV.

The chain combines TRBV2 with TRBJ2-6; D is ambiguous. V dropped 1 base and J dropped 0 bases, with 13 bases sitting between them. CDR1 and CDR2 (germline): SNHLY, FYNNEI. CDR3 length equals 18 residues. The CDR3 DNA reads TGTGCCAGCAGTGAAGGCGGCCGAAGATTCTCTGGGGCCAACGTCCTGACTTTC. Translating gives CASSEGGRRFSGANVLTF. Using reference TRBV2 and TRBJ2-6 for the parts outside the CDR3, the full variable domain is EPEVTQTPSHQVTQMGQEVILRCVPISNHLYFYWYRQILGQKVEFLVSFYNNEISEKSEIFDDQFSVERPDGSNFTLKIRSTKLEDSAMYFCASSEGGRRFSGANVLTFGAGSRLTVL.

CDR3 residues: CASSMGGGPYYGYTF. The CDR3 nucleotides are TGTGCCAGTAGTATGGGGGGAGGGCCGTACTATGGCTACACCTTC. The V gene is TRBV19, the J gene TRBJ1-2; the D gene is possibly TRBD1 (5 bases). Germline V gene data show CDR1 as LNHDA and CDR2 as SQIVND (reference sequence). The CDR3 extends over 15 amino acids. The V gene lost 3 bases and the J gene lost 3 bases, with 14 bases spanning the gap.

The chain links TRBV6-5 to TRBJ1-2; no clear D. Trimming cost V 4 bases and J 10 bases, with 16 bases left between them. CDR1 and CDR2 from the germline V gene are MNHEY and SVGAGI. The CDR3 spans 13 residues. CDR3 loop: CASSSLMGMVYTF. CDR3 in DNA: TGTGCCAGCAGTTCCCTTATGGGCATGGTCTACACCTTC.

This chain connects TRBV4-1 to TRBJ2-5; TRBD2 matches at 13 bases. Germline V gene sequence: CDR1 MGHRA, CDR2 YSYEKL. This CDR3 contains 18 residues. Trimming removed 5 bases from V and 4 bases from J; junction bases left unmatched: 13. CDR3 residues: CASSSYTPGLAGSETQYF. The CDR3 DNA is TGCGCCAGCAGCTCTTATACTCCGGGACTAGCGGGGTCAGAGACCCAGTACTTC.

This sequence joins TRBV28 and TRBJ2-2, with TRBD2 matching 9 bases. The CDR3 totals 15 residues. The V gene's germline CDR1 is MDHEN and CDR2 SYDVKM. The J segment lost 8 bases and the V segment lost 3 bases, leaving 7 bases of the junction unmatched. CDR3 region: CASSLWRGGPGELFF. The DNA of the CDR3 is TGTGCCAGCAGTTTGTGGCGGGGGGGCCCTGGGGAGCTGTTTTTT.

The V call is TRBV10-3, the J call TRBJ1-6; D is ambiguous. The germline CDR1 and CDR2 sequences are ENHRY and SYGVKD. The CDR3 has 15 residues. The V end lost 0 bases, the J end lost 8 bases, and 11 bases lay between the germline ends. In DNA, the CDR3 is TGTGCCATCAGTGAGTCTAACAGCAAACATTCACCCCTCCACTTT. As protein: CAISESNSKHSPLHF.

This clone was seen just once. The rearrangement joins TRBV18 to TRBJ1-3; TRBD1 is a possible D gene (5 bases). Trimming shortened V by 3 bases and J by 2 bases, and 17 bases separated the two germline ends. The CDR3 length is 17 residues. Germline CDR1 KGHSH, CDR2 LQKENI. As DNA, the CDR3 is TGTGCCAGCTCACCCCGCCTAGGAGACAGTCCTGGAAACACCATATATTTT. Translated: CASSPRLGDSPGNTIYF.

The chain links TRBV9 to TRBJ1-2, with TRBD1 identical over 7 bases. Trimming at V came to 4 bases and at J to 2 bases, leaving 8 bases not matched to a gene. There are 15 residues in the CDR3. Germline V gives CDR1 SGDLS, CDR2 YYNGEE. This CDR3 is CASSYRDRVNYGYTF. The DNA for the CDR3 is TGTGCCAGCAGCTACCGGGACAGAGTCAACTATGGCTACACCTTC. Using reference TRBV9 and TRBJ1-2 for the parts outside the CDR3, the full variable domain is DSGVTQTPKHLITATGQRVTLRCSPRSGDLSVYWYQQSLDQGLQFLIQYYNGEERAKGNILERFSAQQFPDLHSELNLSSLELGDSALYFCASSYRDRVNYGYTFGSGTRLTVV.

The chain has TRBV7-9 and TRBJ1-1; D is perhaps TRBD1 (6 bases). Trimming left V 4 bases short and J 3 bases short, with 12 bases between. Looked up from germline, CDR1 is SEHNR and CDR2 is FQNEAQ (reference sequence). The CDR3 has 14 residues. CDR3 sequence: CASSSRTVDTEAFF. The CDR3 DNA is TGTGCCAGCAGCTCGAGGACAGTTGACACTGAAGCTTTCTTT.

The chain links TRBV7-8 to TRBJ2-2; TRBD1 aligns across 8 bases. Germline V gene data show CDR1 as SGHVS and CDR2 as FQNEAQ. The CDR3 spans 15 residues. V was pared by 4 bases and J by 1 base, with 2 bases of the junction left unmatched. CDR3 loop: CASSSDRVNTGELFF. The CDR3 DNA reads TGTGCCAGCAGCTCGGACAGGGTGAACACCGGGGAGCTGTTTTTT.